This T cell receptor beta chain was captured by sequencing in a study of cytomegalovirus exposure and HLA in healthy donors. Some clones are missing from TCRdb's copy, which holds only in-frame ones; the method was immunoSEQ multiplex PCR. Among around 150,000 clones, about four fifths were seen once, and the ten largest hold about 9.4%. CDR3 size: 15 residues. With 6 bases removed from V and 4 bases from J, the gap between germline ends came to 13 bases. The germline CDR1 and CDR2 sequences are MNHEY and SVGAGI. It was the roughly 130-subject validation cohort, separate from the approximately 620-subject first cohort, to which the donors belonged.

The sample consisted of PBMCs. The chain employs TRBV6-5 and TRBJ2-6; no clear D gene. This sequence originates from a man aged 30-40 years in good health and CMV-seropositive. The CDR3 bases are TGTGCCAGCAGACAGAACCCGCTCGGGGCCAACGTCCTGACTTTC. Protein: CASRQNPLGANVLTF.